Below, 2 T cell receptor beta chains from the same sample are listed, as sequenced in a study of T cells in localized non-small cell lung cancer. The method was immunoSEQ multiplex PCR; TCRdb's version includes in-frame clones alone and lacks a portion of them. Among 60,000 to 75,000 clones listed, roughly four fifths were seen once. Here the sequenced sample was peripheral blood, taken before any cancer treatment. The source is a female donor older than 55 with stage I lung adenocarcinoma.

The chain recombines TRBV19 with TRBJ2-7; D gene ambiguous. The CDR3 spans 16 residues. Germline V gene lookup returns CDR1 LNHDA and CDR2 SQIVND (reference sequence). Trimming took 3 bases from V and 1 from J, leaving 16 bases between them. Written as DNA, the CDR3 is TGTGCCAGTAGTATTGGTAGGACCTCCCAATCCTACGAGCAGTACTTC. Residues: CASSIGRTSQSYEQYF. Variable domain in full (rest from reference TRBV19 and TRBJ2-7): DGGITQSPKYLFRKEGQNVTLSCEQNLNHDAMYWYRQDPGQGLRLIYYSQIVNDFQKGDIAEGYSVSREKKESFPLTVTSAQKNPTAFYLCASSIGRTSQSYEQYFGPGTRLTVT.

This rearrangement joins TRBV18 to TRBJ2-1, with no clear D. Germline V gene lookup returns CDR1 KGHSH and CDR2 LQKENI. V gave up 3 bases and J gave up 7 bases, with 16 bases separating them. The length of the CDR3 is 15 residues. The CDR3 DNA reads TGTGCCAGCTCACCCTCCACCGGCACATATAATGAGCAGTTCTTC. Translating gives CASSPSTGTYNEQFF.